Each of the 6 T cell receptor beta chains below was sequenced from the same sample in a study of identical twins (dated by TCRdb to the mid-2010s). Preparation of the library involved 5' RACE. TCRdb shows the sequencer as Illumina HiSeq 2000. TCRdb's own reprocessing of the public reads used fastp at Q25 and MiXCR and kept productive beta chains. A single entry per CDR3 protein holds the most common genes and DNA from its merged rows. This sample holds 700,000 or so distinct CDR3 sequences; around 21% were observed only once. 4% to 5.5% of the sample goes to the ten largest clones. This same sample was also taken into another study, of T cells expressing NK-cell markers.

Material for sequencing was PBMCs. The receptors were gathered from a woman between 18 and 30 years old in good health.

This chain connects TRBV19 to TRBJ2-1; 13 nucleotides match TRBD2. V dropped 4 bases and J dropped 2; count of bases not matched to a gene: 14. Germline loops: CDR1 LNHDA, CDR2 SQIVND (reference sequence). This CDR3 has 20 residues. CDR3 amino acids: CASSRSSTSGRASPYNEQFF. The CDR3 DNA is TGTGCCAGTAGTAGATCTTCTACTAGCGGGAGGGCCTCGCCCTACAATGAGCAGTTCTTC.

The chain carries TRBV12-3 or TRBV12-4 and TRBJ2-7, with 8 bases identical to TRBD2. J gave up 4 bases and V 7 bases, and 9 bases lay outside the gene matches. The CDR3 contains 14 residues. DNA for the CDR3: TGTGCCAGCAAGGGGCGGACTAGCTTATACGAGCAGTACTTC. As protein: CASKGRTSLYEQYF.

This clonotype showed up just once. The chain is built from TRBV21-1 and TRBJ2-7; TRBD2, the table's D call, lacks a check against the DNA. TRBV21-1 represents a pseudogene. This CDR3 has 16 amino acids. This chain's CDR3 is CASGPQRAPRSYEQYF. As DNA, the CDR3 is TGTGCCAGCGGACCTCAGCGGGCTCCACGATCCTACGAGCAGTACTTC.

This clonotype was observed a handful of times. The chain links TRBV7-3 to TRBJ2-1; tentatively, D is TRBD1 (5 bases). Germline V gene lookup returns CDR1 SGHTA and CDR2 FQGTGA. V lost 5 bases, J lost 0 bases, and 14 bases lay in between. The length of the CDR3 is 16 residues. CDR3 region: CASSRQGLSSYNEQFF. In DNA, the CDR3 is TGTGCCAGCAGCCGTCAGGGCCTGAGCTCCTACAATGAGCAGTTCTTC.

This clonotype was seen only a few times. The chain uses TRBV20-1 and TRBJ2-1; a possible D gene is TRBD2 (5 bases). The V gene lost 4 bases and the J gene lost 8 bases, with 15 bases spanning the gap. Germline CDR1 reads DFQATT; CDR2 reads SNEGSKA (reference sequence). The CDR3 extends over 13 amino acids. The CDR3 is CSATGLSEDEQFF. The CDR3 coding sequence is TGCAGTGCTACCGGACTTTCGGAAGATGAGCAGTTCTTC.

This clonotype was detected a few times. This chain connects TRBV7-9 to TRBJ1-1; D remains unclear. Trimming cost V 1 base and J 3 bases, with 9 bases left between them. The CDR3 loop spans 14 amino acids. The germline gives CDR1 SEHNR, CDR2 FQNEAQ (reference sequence). The CDR3 region has the DNA TGTGCCAGCAGCTTAGTCCTCGGCGACACTGAAGCTTTCTTT. Protein sequence: CASSLVLGDTEAFF.